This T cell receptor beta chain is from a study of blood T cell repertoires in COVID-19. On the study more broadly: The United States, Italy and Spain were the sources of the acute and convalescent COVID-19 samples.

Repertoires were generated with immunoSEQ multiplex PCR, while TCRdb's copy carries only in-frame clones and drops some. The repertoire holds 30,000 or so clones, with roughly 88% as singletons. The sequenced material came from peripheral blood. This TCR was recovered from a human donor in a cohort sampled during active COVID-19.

CDR3 sequence (DNA): TGTGCCAGTAGTGAGGGAGTGAACACTGAAGCTTTCTTT. Its translation: CASSEGVNTEAFF. The chain employs TRBV19 and TRBJ1-1; no definite D call. Trimming cost V 5 bases and J 0 bases, with 7 bases left between them. From germline, CDR1 is LNHDA and CDR2 SQIVND (reference sequence). The CDR3 is 13 amino acids. Filled out from reference TRBV19 and TRBJ1-1, the complete variable domain reads DGGITQSPKYLFRKEGQNVTLSCEQNLNHDAMYWYRQDPGQGLRLIYYSQIVNDFQKGDIAEGYSVSREKKESFPLTVTSAQKNPTAFYLCASSEGVNTEAFFGQGTRLTVV.